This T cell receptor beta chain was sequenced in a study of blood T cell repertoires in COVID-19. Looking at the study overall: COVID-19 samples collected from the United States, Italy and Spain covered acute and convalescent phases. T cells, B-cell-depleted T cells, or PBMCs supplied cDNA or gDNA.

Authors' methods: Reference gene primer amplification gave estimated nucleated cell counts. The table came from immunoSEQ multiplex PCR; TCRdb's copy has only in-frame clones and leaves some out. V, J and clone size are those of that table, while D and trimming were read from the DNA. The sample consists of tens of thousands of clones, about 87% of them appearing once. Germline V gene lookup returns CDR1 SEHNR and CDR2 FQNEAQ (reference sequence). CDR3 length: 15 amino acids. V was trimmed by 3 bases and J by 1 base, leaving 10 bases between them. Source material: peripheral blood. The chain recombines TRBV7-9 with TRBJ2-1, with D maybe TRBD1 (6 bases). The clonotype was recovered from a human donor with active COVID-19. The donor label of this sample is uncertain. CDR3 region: CASSFRDKSYNEQFF. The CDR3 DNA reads TGTGCCAGCAGCTTCCGGGACAAATCCTACAATGAGCAGTTCTTC.